Shown below are 25 T cell receptor beta chains from a single sample sequenced in a study of blood T cell repertoires in COVID-19. The protocol was immunoSEQ multiplex PCR, while the TCRdb copy is restricted to in-frame clones and leaves out a portion. Of 200,000 to 250,000 clones listed, approximately 91% are singletons. The sequenced sample consisted of peripheral blood. Receptor source: a woman aged 55-69 years with acute or convalescent COVID-19.

The CDR3 DNA reads as TGTGCCATCAGTGAGAAGGGGGCCTACAATCAGCCCCAGCATTTT. This sequence encodes CAISEKGAYNQPQHF. The chain links TRBV10-3 to TRBJ1-5, with 7 bases identical to TRBD1. Germline-derived CDR1 and CDR2 are ENHRY and SYGVKD. CDR3 length: 15 amino acids. Trimming took 2 bases from V and 3 from J; bases not matched to a gene: 4.

This chain connects TRBV12-5 to TRBJ2-5, with D tentatively TRBD1 (8 bases). The CDR3 is 17 amino acids. CDR1 LGHNT and CDR2 FRNRAP come from the germline V gene. V shed 0 bases and J shed 10 bases, with 24 bases lying between them. CDR3 DNA: TGTGCTAGTGGTTTGGTACGAAACAGGGGGGGCCTGGGGGACCAGTACTTC. Its protein product is CASGLVRNRGGLGDQYF.

This rearrangement joins TRBV4-3 to TRBJ2-3, with a weak D call TRBD2 (5 bases). The V and J ends lost 5 bases and 5 bases respectively, with 23 bases between them. The CDR3 is 17 residues long. CDR1 and CDR2 (germline): LGHNA, YSLEER. CDR3 coding DNA: TGCGCCAGCAGCAGGAAGGCGGGCGCGGAACGGGGAGATACGCAGTATTTT. This codes for CASSRKAGAERGDTQYF.

The chain carries TRBV4-1 and TRBJ2-5, with D tentatively TRBD2 (6 bases). V dropped 3 bases and J dropped 0 bases, with 11 bases sitting between them. Germline V lookup: CDR1 MGHRA, CDR2 YSYEKL. The CDR3 spans 15 residues. CDR3: CASSQSSVDQETQYF. CDR3 in DNA: TGCGCCAGCAGCCAGTCTAGCGTGGACCAAGAGACCCAGTACTTC.

The rearrangement joins TRBV19 to TRBJ2-3, with unresolved D. The length of the CDR3 is 15 residues. CDR1 and CDR2 (germline): LNHDA, SQIVND (reference sequence). V was shortened by 8 bases and J by 2 bases, with 17 bases between the two germline ends. The chain's CDR3 is CASLPYSRSTDTQYF. The CDR3 coding sequence is TGTGCCAGTTTACCTTACAGCCGCTCCACAGATACGCAGTATTTT.

This chain joins TRBV6-5 and TRBJ1-1; the match to TRBD1 covers 11 bases. Germline V gene data show CDR1 as MNHEY and CDR2 as SVGAGI. The V gene end was trimmed by 4 bases and the J gene end by 6 bases; junction bases not matched to a gene: 7. This CDR3 comprises 15 residues. CDR3 amino acids: CASSSRDRGISEAFF. CDR3 nucleotide sequence: TGTGCCAGCAGTTCCAGGGACAGGGGGATCTCTGAAGCTTTCTTT.

CDR3 in amino acids: CASSLTMSSGELFF. CDR3 DNA sequence: TGTGCCAGCAGCTTGACAATGTCAAGCGGGGAGCTGTTTTTT. This chain uses TRBV7-9 with TRBJ2-2; D remains ambiguous. In germline, CDR1 is SEHNR, CDR2 FQNEAQ (reference sequence). The CDR3 sequence is 14 residues long. Trimming cost V 3 bases and J 7 bases, with 12 bases left between them.

The genes are TRBV7-8 and TRBJ1-3, with 7 bases matching TRBD1. This CDR3 is 16 amino acids long. Germline V gene sequence: CDR1 SGHVS, CDR2 FQNEAQ. J lost 0 bases, V lost 4 bases, and 6 bases had no gene match. The CDR3 sequence: CASSSRRDSSGNTIYF. The CDR3 DNA is TGTGCCAGCAGCTCACGCCGGGACAGCTCTGGAAACACCATATATTTT.

This chain uses TRBV19 with TRBJ1-3; weak D call: TRBD1 (6 bases). Looked up from germline, CDR1 is LNHDA and CDR2 is SQIVND (reference sequence). CDR3 length equals 14 residues. The germline V and J ends were trimmed by 7 bases and 1 base, with 11 bases remaining between them. CDR3 coding DNA: TGTGCCAGTAAACTTACAGGGTCTGGAAACACCATATATTTT. It specifies CASKLTGSGNTIYF.

The chain links TRBV11-2 to TRBJ2-7; D is unclear. Germline lookup yields CDR1 SGHAT and CDR2 FQNNGV. There are 12 residues in the CDR3. Trimming shortened V by 5 bases and J by 2 bases, and 7 bases separated the two germline ends. CDR3 coding DNA: TGTGCCAGCAGCACTGTTCCCTACGAGCAGTACTTC. Translating gives CASSTVPYEQYF.

The chain links TRBV28 to TRBJ2-7; TRBD1 might be the D (6 bases). The germline gives CDR1 MDHEN, CDR2 SYDVKM. This CDR3 region has 15 residues. Trimming took 0 bases from V and 0 from J, leaving 9 bases between them. CDR3 coding DNA: TGTGCCAGCAGTTTATGGGAGACAGGCTCCTACGAGCAGTACTTC. Protein: CASSLWETGSYEQYF.

The J gene is TRBJ1-1, the V gene TRBV29-1, with a weak D call TRBD1 (5 bases). Trimming took 3 bases from V and 1 from J, leaving 12 bases between them. Germline V gives CDR1 SQVTM, CDR2 ANQGSEA. The length of the CDR3 is 14 residues. The CDR3 loop reads CSVDPGGWNTEAFF. CDR3 in DNA: TGCAGCGTTGACCCCGGGGGGTGGAACACTGAAGCTTTCTTT.

This chain uses TRBV25-1 with TRBJ1-2; TRBD1 is a possible D gene (5 bases). V lost 9 bases and J 3 bases, leaving 17 bases between the germline ends. CDR3 length equals 14 residues. Per germline, CDR1 MGHDK and CDR2 SYGVNS. CDR3 in amino acids: CASRLLRGDYGYTF. The DNA of the CDR3 is TGTGCCAGTCGCCTCTTAAGGGGCGACTATGGCTACACCTTC.

CDR3 residues: CASSLAHSNRWDGYTF. The CDR3 DNA reads as TGTGCCAGCAGCTTAGCGCATTCGAACAGGTGGGATGGCTACACCTTC. The rearrangement joins TRBV7-9 to TRBJ1-2, with D possibly being TRBD1 (5 bases). V was clipped by 0 bases and J by 6 bases, with 17 bases between them. CDR3 size: 16 residues. CDR1 and CDR2 from the germline V gene are SEHNR and FQNEAQ (reference sequence).

The CDR3 nucleotides are TGTGCCAGCAGCTTAGGGGGGACAGGGACTAACTATGGCTACACCTTC. Its translation: CASSLGGTGTNYGYTF. The chain links TRBV7-6 to TRBJ1-2; 9 bases agree with TRBD1. CDR3 length: 16 residues. J lost 0 bases, V lost 1 base, and 3 bases had no gene match. CDR1 is SGHVS, CDR2 FNYEAQ, per germline.

The chain uses TRBV28 and TRBJ1-4; D is perhaps TRBD1 (5 bases). V lost 5 bases and J lost 0, with 13 bases in between. Germline V gene lookup returns CDR1 MDHEN and CDR2 SYDVKM. The CDR3 extends over 16 amino acids. In DNA, the CDR3 is TGTGCCAGCAGTAGATTAGGGGCCACAACTAATGAAAAACTGTTTTTT. It specifies CASSRLGATTNEKLFF.

A single count supports this clone. The chain is built from TRBV15 and TRBJ1-1; D is uncertain. Trimming removed 8 bases at V and 3 bases at J, with 7 bases between. This CDR3 spans 11 amino acids. Germline CDR1 is LNHNV and CDR2 is YYDKDF (reference sequence). For the CDR3, the DNA is TGTGCCACCGACTATTACACTGAAGCTTTCTTT. This codes for CATDYYTEAFF.

This chain joins TRBV19 and TRBJ2-7; 7 nucleotides match TRBD1. The junction had 6 bases not matched to a gene; V was cut back by 3 bases and J by 4 bases. Germline V gives CDR1 LNHDA, CDR2 SQIVND (reference sequence). CDR3 size: 14 residues. CDR3 DNA: TGTGCCAGTAGTATTGTTGGGGACAGATACGAGCAGTACTTC. This translates into CASSIVGDRYEQYF.

The chain links TRBV5-1 to TRBJ1-5; 8 bases agree with TRBD1. Germline CDR1 is SGHRS and CDR2 is YFSETQ. With 2 bases clipped from V and 7 bases from J, the junction kept 8 bases outside the gene matches. The CDR3 has 15 amino acids. The CDR3 loop reads CASSFDPGGEQPQHF. The CDR3 DNA follows: TGCGCCAGCAGCTTCGATCCAGGGGGCGAACAGCCCCAGCATTTT.

The chain carries TRBV19 and TRBJ2-1; D is unclear. V was shortened by 6 bases and J by 12 bases, with 21 bases between the two germline ends. The V gene's germline CDR1 is LNHDA and CDR2 SQIVND (reference sequence). This CDR3 has 14 amino acids. The CDR3 bases are TGTGCCAGTAGCTTCGGTTCGCCTGAGGAAGGGCAGTTCTTC. Its translation: CASSFGSPEEGQFF.

This chain uses TRBV5-1 with TRBJ1-6; D is unresolved. The CDR3 extends over 15 amino acids. Trimming left V 0 bases short and J 6 bases short, with 10 bases between. CDR1 and CDR2 from the germline V gene are SGHRS and YFSETQ. As DNA, the CDR3 is TGCGCCAGCAGCTTGGATGCCAGGTCTAATTCACCCCTCCACTTT. The encoded protein is CASSLDARSNSPLHF.

The chain couples TRBV6-6 to TRBJ2-7; 11 bases line up with TRBD1. The V segment lost 6 bases and the J segment 6 bases; nucleotides outside the gene matches: 4. There are 13 residues in the CDR3. Germline CDR1 reads MNHNY; CDR2 reads SVGAGI (reference sequence). CDR3 coding DNA: TGTGCCAGCAGCAGCGGGACAGGGGGCGAGCAGTACTTC. Translated: CASSSGTGGEQYF.

The chain joins TRBV5-1 to TRBJ2-3; 9 positions match TRBD2. With 0 bases clipped from V and 4 bases from J, the junction kept 9 bases outside the gene matches. This CDR3 is built from 17 residues. Germline loops: CDR1 SGHRS, CDR2 YFSETQ. The CDR3 reads CASSLGLIAGVADTQYF. CDR3 DNA sequence: TGCGCCAGCAGCTTGGGCTTGATAGCGGGGGTGGCAGATACGCAGTATTTT.

V is TRBV19 and J is TRBJ1-1, with D perhaps TRBD1 (5 bases). V was trimmed by 1 base and J by 3 bases, leaving 9 bases between them. There are 14 residues in the CDR3. Germline-derived CDR1 and CDR2 are LNHDA and SQIVND (reference sequence). CDR3 nucleotides: TGTGCCAGTAGTATAGGTCAGGGCGACACTGAAGCTTTCTTT. Translation gives CASSIGQGDTEAFF.

The chain employs TRBV19 and TRBJ2-7, with 10 nucleotides matching TRBD1. V gave up 5 bases and J gave up 2 bases; unmatched junction bases: 6. The CDR3 runs 15 residues. The germline gives CDR1 LNHDA, CDR2 SQIVND (reference sequence). The CDR3 nucleotides read TGTGCCAGTAGTGCACCGGGACAGGGGACCTACGAGCAGTACTTC. It is translated as CASSAPGQGTYEQYF.